This T cell receptor (beta chain) came from a study of blood T cells in healthy people across ages. The wider study: Capture by template switching was about one barcoded beta molecule per two T cells.

A second PCR of roughly 7 to 11 cycles used a sample-barcoded 5' primer and a J-beta primer mix. Every molecule of cDNA carried a tag from a template-switch adaptor with 12 random nucleotides. Sequencing recovered at least 3 million CDR3-containing paired-end reads from each sample. TCRdb processed the 5' RACE reads anew with MiXCR; each CDR3 protein has one entry. The sample lists 1,500,000 or so distinct CDR3 sequences; approximately 39% were seen once. V shed 0 bases and J shed 5 bases, with 13 bases lying between them. This CDR3 has 16 amino acids. Germline CDR1 reads LGHNA; CDR2 reads YSLEER. Sequenced input: blood. V is TRBV4-3 and J is TRBJ1-4; tentatively, D is TRBD1 (6 bases). This TCR derives from a woman aged 18-29 years in good health. CDR3 nucleotides: TGCGCCAGCAGCCAAGACCCTAGGGGGGTGAATGAAAAACTGTTTTTT. Amino acid sequence: CASSQDPRGVNEKLFF.